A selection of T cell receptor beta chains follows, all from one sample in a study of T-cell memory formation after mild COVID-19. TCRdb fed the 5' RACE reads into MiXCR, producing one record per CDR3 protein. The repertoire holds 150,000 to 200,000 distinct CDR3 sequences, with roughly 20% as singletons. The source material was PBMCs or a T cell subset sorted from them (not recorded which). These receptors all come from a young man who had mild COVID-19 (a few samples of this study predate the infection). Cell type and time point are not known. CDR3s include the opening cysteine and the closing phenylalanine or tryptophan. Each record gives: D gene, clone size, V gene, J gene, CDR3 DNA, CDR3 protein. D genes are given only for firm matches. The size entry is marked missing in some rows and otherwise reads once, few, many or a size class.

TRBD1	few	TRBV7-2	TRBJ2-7	TGTGCCAGCAGCTTGGACAGGGCTACCTACGAGCAGTACTTC	CASSLDRATYEQYF
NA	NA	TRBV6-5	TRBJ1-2	TGTGCCAGCAGCCGAGACAGGCCCTCCGGCTACACCTTC	CASSRDRPSGYTF
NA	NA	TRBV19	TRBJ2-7	TGTGCCAGTAGTGGTATGTTGAGGGGCGAGCAGTACTTC	CASSGMLRGEQYF
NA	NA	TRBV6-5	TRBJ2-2	TGTGCCAGGAACCGCGGGGTAGGGACCGGGGAGCTGTTTTTT	CARNRGVGTGELFF
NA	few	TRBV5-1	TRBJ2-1	TGCGCCAGCAGCGCCTGGCAAAGCTCCTACAATGAGCAGTTCTTC	CASSAWQSSYNEQFF
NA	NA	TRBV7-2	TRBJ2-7	TGTGCCAGCAGCCCCGACTCCGGAGGGGGCTCCTACGAGCAGTACTTC	CASSPDSGGGSYEQYF
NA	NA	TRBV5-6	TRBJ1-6	TGTGCCAGCAGCTTTGTGGCAGGATCTTCACCCCTCCACTTT	CASSFVAGSSPLHF
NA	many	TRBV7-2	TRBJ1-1	TGTGCCAGCAGCTTAGGAGGACTCCTCTTGAACACTGAAGCTTTCTTT	CASSLGGLLLNTEAFF
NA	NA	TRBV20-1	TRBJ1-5	TGCAGTGGACGTGGGGAGGGATTTGGCAATCAGCCCCAGCATTTT	CSGRGEGFGNQPQHF
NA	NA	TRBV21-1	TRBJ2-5	TGTGCCAGCAGCAATTGGGCCCTGGGCGGCTCGGGGACCCAGTACTTC	CASSNWALGGSGTQYF
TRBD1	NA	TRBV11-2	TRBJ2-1	TGTGCCAGCAGCCCACCCCTCCGGGACAGGGGGCGCTTTGAGCAGTTCTTC	CASSPPLRDRGRFEQFF
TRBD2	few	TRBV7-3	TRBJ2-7	TGTGCCAGCAGCTTAACTCCGTTAGCGGGGGACTACGAGCAGTACTTC	CASSLTPLAGDYEQYF
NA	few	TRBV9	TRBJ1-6	TGTGCCAGCAGCGTAGGGGAGGTCCCCTCCTCACCCCTCCACTTT	CASSVGEVPSSPLHF
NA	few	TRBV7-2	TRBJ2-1	TGTGCCAGCAGCGTAGACAGGTCCCCCGTAGATCCGTTCTTC	CASSVDRSPVDPFF
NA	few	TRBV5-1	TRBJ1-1	TGCGCCAGCAGCATCGGTGGGACCGAGGAAGCTTTCTTT	CASSIGGTEEAFF
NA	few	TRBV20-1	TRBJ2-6	TGCAGTGCTAGAGATTCAGGGGGACTCAGCTCTGGGGCCAACGTCCTGACTTTC	CSARDSGGLSSGANVLTF
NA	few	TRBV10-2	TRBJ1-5	TGCGCCAGCAGTTCCGTTTATAGCAATCAGCCCCAGCATTTT	CASSSVYSNQPQHF
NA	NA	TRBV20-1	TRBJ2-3	TGCAGTGCGAACCCAGCTAGCGCAGATACGCAGTATTTT	CSANPASADTQYF
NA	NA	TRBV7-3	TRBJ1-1	TGTGCCAGCAGCCCTCAGCCGAACACTGAAGCTTTCTTT	CASSPQPNTEAFF
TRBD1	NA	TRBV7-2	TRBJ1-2	TGTGCCAGCGCGCGACCGGGACAGAACTATGGCTACACCTTC	CASARPGQNYGYTF
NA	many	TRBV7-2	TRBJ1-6	TGTGCCAGCAGCTTCCAGGGGAATTCACCCCTCCACTTT	CASSFQGNSPLHF
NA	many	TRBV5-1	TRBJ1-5	TGCGCCAGCAGCTTGGGGGGGACCAGCAATCAGCCCCAGCATTTT	CASSLGGTSNQPQHF
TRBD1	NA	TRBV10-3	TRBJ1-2	TGTGCCATCTCCGGGACAGCGTACTATGGCTACACCTTC	CAISGTAYYGYTF
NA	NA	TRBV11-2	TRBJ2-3	TGTGCCAGCAGCTCGTTCCGACTGACAGATACGCAGTATTTT	CASSSFRLTDTQYF
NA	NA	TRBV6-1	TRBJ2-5	TGTGCCGGGGGAGGCAGGGGGAAAGAGACCCAGTACTTC	CAGGGRGKETQYF
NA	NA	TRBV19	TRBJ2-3	TGTGCCAGTAGTAGGTCGGGGTTCAGCACAGATACGCAGTATTTT	CASSRSGFSTDTQYF
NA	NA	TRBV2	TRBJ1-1	TGTGCCAGCAGTGAACAGTCGAACACTGAAGCTTTCTTT	CASSEQSNTEAFF
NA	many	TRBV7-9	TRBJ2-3	TGTGCCAGCAGCTCCAGCGGGCCCGCAGATACGCAGTATTTT	CASSSSGPADTQYF
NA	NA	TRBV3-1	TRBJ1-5	TGTGCCAGCAGCCAAGGCAGGGTTAGCAATCAGCCCCAGCATTTT	CASSQGRVSNQPQHF
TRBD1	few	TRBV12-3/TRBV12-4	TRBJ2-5	TGTGCCAGTTCGGACAGGGAAGAAGAGACCCAGTACTTC	CASSDREEETQYF
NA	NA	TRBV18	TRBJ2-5	TGTGCCAGCTCACGAGACGGAGAGACCCAGTACTTC	CASSRDGETQYF
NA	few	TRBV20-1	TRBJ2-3	TGCAGTGCCCGCATCTCGGACAGCACAGATACGCAGTATTTT	CSARISDSTDTQYF
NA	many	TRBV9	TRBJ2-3	TGTGCCAGCAGCGTAGCAACAGGGGAGGCAGATACGCAGTATTTT	CASSVATGEADTQYF
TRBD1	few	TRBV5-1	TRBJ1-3	TGCGCCAGCAGCATAGCCGGGACAGATCGCTCTGGAAACACCATATATTTT	CASSIAGTDRSGNTIYF
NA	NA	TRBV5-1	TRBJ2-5	TGCGCCAGCAGCCTCCAACCCCCGGGCCAAGAGACCCAGTACTTC	CASSLQPPGQETQYF
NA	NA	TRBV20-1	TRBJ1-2	TGCAGTGCCGGCGGGGTTAGGGGCTATGGCTACACCTTC	CSAGGVRGYGYTF
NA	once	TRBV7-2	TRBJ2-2	TGTGCCAGCAGCTTAGTAGCGGGACAGGGTTTCCTGTTTTTT	CASSLVAGQGFLFF
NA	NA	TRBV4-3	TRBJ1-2	TGCGCCAGCAGCGACGGACCGCCGGGAAATGGCTACACCTTC	CASSDGPPGNGYTF
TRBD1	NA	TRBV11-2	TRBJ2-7	TGTGCCAGCAGCTCGGACAGGGGATACGAGCAGTACTTC	CASSSDRGYEQYF
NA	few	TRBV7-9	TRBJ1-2	TGTGCCAGCAGCTTAGAACAGGGCGGCTACACCTTC	CASSLEQGGYTF